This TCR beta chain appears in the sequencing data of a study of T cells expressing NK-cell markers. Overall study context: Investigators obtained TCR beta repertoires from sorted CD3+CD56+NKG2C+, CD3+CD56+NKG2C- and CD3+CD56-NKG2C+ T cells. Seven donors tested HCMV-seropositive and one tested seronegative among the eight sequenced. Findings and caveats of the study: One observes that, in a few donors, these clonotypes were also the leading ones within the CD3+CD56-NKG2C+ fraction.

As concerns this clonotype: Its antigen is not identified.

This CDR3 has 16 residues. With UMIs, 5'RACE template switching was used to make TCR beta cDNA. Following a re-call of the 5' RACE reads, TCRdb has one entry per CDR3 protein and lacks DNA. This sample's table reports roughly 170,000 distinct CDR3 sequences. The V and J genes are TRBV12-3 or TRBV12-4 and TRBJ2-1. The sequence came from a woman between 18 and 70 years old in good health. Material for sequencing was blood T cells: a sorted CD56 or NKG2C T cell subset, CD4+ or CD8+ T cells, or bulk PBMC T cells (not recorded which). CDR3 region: CASSLRSQSSYNEQFF.